Reported below is one T cell receptor beta chain. The data stem from a study of blood T cell repertoires in COVID-19. The data were produced by immunoSEQ multiplex PCR, yet TCRdb's version contains in-frame clones alone and is incomplete. The top ten clones hold 2.5% to 3.5% of a sample with under 250,000 clones, around 83% of them seen once. This clonotype was sampled from a man in his fifties or sixties with active or convalescent COVID-19. The sequenced sample was peripheral blood.

The CDR3 loop reads CASTPQGTSEAFF. The CDR3 DNA reads as TGTGCCAGCACCCCACAGGGAACCTCGGAAGCTTTCTTT. The rearrangement links TRBV6-6 to TRBJ1-1; D is possibly TRBD1 (6 bases). V was clipped by 7 bases and J by 8 bases, with 17 bases between them. Germline V lookup: CDR1 MNHNY, CDR2 SVGAGI (reference sequence). The CDR3 length is 13 residues.